The present T cell receptor (beta chain) was sequenced within a study of blood T cell repertoires in COVID-19. Overall study context: Sample material is recorded as cDNA or gDNA derived from T cells, B-cell-depleted T cells, or PBMCs.

Germline loops: CDR1 SSHAT, CDR2 FNYEAQ (reference sequence). This CDR3 region has 17 residues. About this clone: Compared with germline, one end of the junction differs, possibly owing to a read error.

Study processing details: Researchers report that nucleated cell counts were estimated from reference gene primer amplification. Profiled with immunoSEQ multiplex PCR; TCRdb holds only in-frame clones, not every one. The V and J calls and the clone size are those of that table, but D and trimming were determined from the DNA. The data contain around 100,000 clones, around 90% of them singletons. The sequence was collected from a human donor in a cohort sampled during active COVID-19. Source material: peripheral blood. The chain recombines TRBV7-7 with TRBJ2-2; 8 bases agree with TRBD2. CDR3 loop: CASSLTPGLAGTGELFF. For the CDR3, the DNA is TGTGCTAGCAGCCTCACGCCCGGACTAGCTGGCACCGGGGAGCTGTTTTTT. The complete variable domain, with remaining parts taken from reference TRBV7-7 and TRBJ2-2, reads GAGVSQSPRYKVTKRGQDVTLRCDPISSHATLYWYQQALGQGPEFLTYFNYEAQPDKSGLPSDRFSAERPEGSISTLTIQRTEQRDSAMYRCASSLTPGLAGTGELFFGEGSRLTVL.